This TCR beta chain was recorded in a study of cytomegalovirus exposure and HLA in healthy donors (dated by TCRdb to about 2017). Regarding the research as a whole: According to an earlier analysis of 587 of the donors, about 170 million T cells yielded roughly 110 million unique TCR beta sequences and more than 250 Gb of sequence data. An early release covering about 600 HLA-typed donors comprised about 320 gigabases of sequencing data and roughly 86 million unique TCR sequences. Of the 350 to 450 genotyped donors, more than 75% were placed in the genetic ancestry cluster associated with self-reported Caucasian donors. The study aimed to test whether cataloging public T cell receptors could reveal signatures of past pathogen exposure. The study profiled the T cell repertoires of about 640 subjects by immunosequencing and related them to cytomegalovirus serostatus. Besides the first cohort of roughly 640 subjects, a separate validation cohort made up of roughly 130 different subjects was used. To predict cytomegalovirus infection status, the study combined high-throughput TCR immunosequencing, statistical association of individual TCRs with disease status, and machine learning. In a later analysis, previously published TCR beta repertoires from 666 donors were re-analyzed and high-resolution HLA genotyping was added so that TCR occurrence patterns could be studied. Rather than drawing on any new phenotypic data, the later analysis identified candidate immune exposures from TCR beta sequences and the way those sequences occurred across donors. In an earlier analysis of 500 to 650 of the donors, high-throughput TCR beta sequencing was used to judge whether each TCR beta V gene segment behaved as functional or pseudogenic. Donor age, sex, ethnicity and CMV serostatus were compiled alongside the repertoire data. In a later genetic analysis, genome-wide SNP genotypes for about 65% of the roughly 700 donors were used, and that subset was treated as a discovery cohort. All discovery cohort repertoires had been generated on a single sequencing platform. HLA typing included class I and class II loci at four-digit resolution. Typing coverage differed by locus: A, B, C, DRB1 and DQB1 were typed in roughly 629-640 donors, DQA1 in roughly 510, DPA1 in some 570, and DPB1 in just under 480. Four or five DR-DQ haplotypes were handled as single units for association and clustering, since linkage in the cohort was strong. On average, roughly 240,000 unique TCR beta nucleotide sequences were sequenced per donor among roughly 430 genotyped donors of the cohort, with about 19% of those sequences being non-productive. Study-wide conclusions, independent of this receptor: Because HLA typing was missing for some donors at each locus, association tests included only the typed subset. In a later genetic analysis, fewer N-insertions in productive TCRs were reported among donors in an Asian-associated ancestry cluster than the approximately 670-donor mean. In a later analysis, over 15,000 TCR beta sequences were associated with specific HLA alleles at a false discovery rate of 0.05. CMV serostatus was the only immune exposure information available for the cohort. The study listed 150 to 200 TCR beta chains as associated with cytomegalovirus. When HLA alleles, especially DR and DQ, strongly co-occurred, attributing TCR associations to individual alleles was difficult. Presence/absence analyses assumed roughly uniform sequencing depth across donors, an assumption that may not hold. The earlier analysis of fewer than 750 of the donors excluded approximately 15 rarely observed V segments, including chromosome 9 orphons, because counts were too low. In a later analysis, HLA-associated TCR beta chains were found to be more clonally expanded and to have lower generation probabilities than equally common non-associated chains. A further reported finding was that TCR beta sequences accurately predicted the HLA-A and HLA-B alleles for most subjects in the first cohort. Three of the identified cytomegalovirus-associated TCR beta chains were confirmed in vitro to be specific for cytomegalovirus antigens. A later analysis reported that several top co-occurrence clusters appeared linked to parvovirus B19, influenza, CMV and Epstein-Barr virus. An association between a missense DCLRE1C variant and V-gene and J-gene trimming of TCR beta chains was found in a later genetic analysis and replicated in an independent cohort. A later analysis found that TCR association rates varied across HLA loci, with DRB1 alleles showing the most associated TCRs and HLA-C alleles the fewest. In this cohort, only TCR beta chains were sequenced, and detectable features were limited by the absence of alpha or paired-chain data. Correlated functional status among segregating V segments might be attributable to linkage disequilibrium, but an unknown experimental factor could not be ruled out. Broadly in line with IMGT annotations, most TCR beta V segments showed up in productive rearrangements about 87% or about 30% of the time in an earlier analysis of a few hundred of the donors. The 87-base-pair reads could not distinguish some IMGT-functional V segments, including TRBV6-2 and TRBV6-3, so those segments were excluded. According to a later analysis, most CMV-associated TCR beta chains appeared to be HLA-restricted, and the HLA associations seemed to be driven largely by CMV exposure. In both the original and validation cohorts, the classifier was reported to diagnose cytomegalovirus status with high specificity and sensitivity. The authors suggested that the approach could potentially be extended to other disease states and immunological phenotypes. Across donors, most TCR sequences were observed very rarely, whereas some public TCRs were present in many individuals. The sequencing pipeline was judged likely to have produced a cluster of highly shared sequence variants as a technical artifact.

Here V drops 2 bases and J drops 6 bases, and the junction holds 3 bases not matched to any gene. CDR1 and CDR2 are drawn from the germline V gene: MNHEY, SVGAGI. Measured from the cysteine to the phenylalanine, the CDR3 is 14 residues long. This entry keeps only the CDR3 DNA: 42 bases, framed from base 1. This clone was found a few times. The clone's antigen remains unknown. The record has no base qualities; no much larger clone is one base away. The cohort consisted of approximately 690 healthy bone marrow donors. All cohort members were sampled while nominally healthy, although unrecorded immune exposures were likely present. The donor tested CMV seropositive, placing the donor among the 289 seropositive members of the cohort. A peripheral blood sample was provided by each donor, and peripheral blood mononuclear cells were used for TCR beta sequencing. Genomic DNA extraction from the blood cell samples was performed with the Qiagen DNeasy Blood Extraction Kit.

Library method: the immunoSEQ multiplex PCR assay. For the multiplex PCR, a mixture combining 60 forward primers for TCR Vbeta segments and 13 reverse primers for TCR Jbeta segments was used. A multiplex PCR assay on genomic DNA amplified the CDR3 region of rearranged TCR beta genes. The Illumina HiSeq System was used to sequence the amplified TCR beta libraries as 87-base-pair reads. The source study handled its data this way. A later analysis counted about 80 million unique TCR beta chains across the roughly 700 repertoires, and 9.5 million to 11 million of these chains were shared by at least two donors. To remove PCR and sequencing errors, raw reads were error-corrected and collapsed into unique sequences using a nearest-neighbor algorithm that merged closely related sequences. To assign V, D and J gene segments, CDR3 sequences were aligned to IMGT reference sequences. Each retained sequence needed at least a six-nucleotide match to both a V gene segment and a J gene segment. A rearrangement counted as productive if the CDR3 had no stop codons and remained in frame with V and J, and every other rearrangement counted as non-productive. CDR3 was defined according to IMGT convention as the region running from the second conserved V-encoded cysteine to the conserved J-encoded phenylalanine. The earlier analysis of about 570 of the donors excluded any sequence lacking an unambiguous match to a single V gene segment. An earlier analysis of fewer than 750 of the donors called V segments functional above 56.7% productive rearrangements and segregating when the between-donor standard deviation exceeded 5%. A statistical classification framework was built to diagnose cytomegalovirus status from the catalog of TCR beta chain sequences. In a later analysis, TCR nucleotide sequences were compared against IMGT/GENE-DB human TR gene sequences so that V and J genes could be assigned. In a later analysis, CDR3 sequences and most-parsimonious VDJ recombination scenarios were assigned using the TCRdist pipeline. In a later analysis, each TCR beta chain was defined by its CDR3 amino acid sequence together with its V-gene family, and reads lacking a unique V-gene family were excluded. A later analysis removed roughly 590 highly shared, low-generation-probability nucleotide sequences to deal with suspected cross-contamination and a sequencing artifact. A later analysis calculated a clonal expansion index for each public chain from normalized within-repertoire ranks of inferred template counts. A later analysis computed generation probabilities with a VDJ recombination model fitted to out-of-frame rearrangements, and checked the results against IGoR. Hypergeometric tests were used in a later analysis to score TCR-TCR, TCR-HLA and TCR-CMV co-occurrence, with a repertoire-size bias correction applied to the TCR pairs. In a later analysis, false discovery rates were estimated by permuting HLA or CMV assignments 20 times. In a later analysis, co-occurring TCRs were grouped with DBSCAN, and TCRdist sequence similarity was added when clustering was performed within HLA-allele-positive subsets. Co-occurrence clustering excluded repertoires with fewer than 30,000 or more than 120,000 public chains, plus five with anomalous nucleotide sharing. Drawn from immuneACCESS, this table holds only the in-frame rearrangements with V and J called that TCRdb kept. Clones are partly lost; checked studies trace under half to an unresolved V gene and leave the rest unexplained. V and J calls and clone size are given by that table; D and trimming were obtained from the DNA. This sample gives 100,000 to 150,000 clones in total; just under 75% of them show up just once. Approximately 4.3% of the sample belongs to the ten largest clones.

The sequence came from a man in his 60s in good health and CMV-seropositive. Source material: PBMCs. Rearrangement joined TRBV6-5 to TRBJ2-1; 8 bases in the middle match TRBD1. The nucleotide sequence reads TGTGCCAGCAGTTACCCGGACAGGGTCAATGAGCAGTTCTTC. Its protein reads: CASSYPDRVNEQFF.